This T cell receptor (beta chain) was sequenced for a study of breast tumors, draining lymph nodes, adjacent tissues. TCRdb redid the calling of the multiplex PCR reads with MiXCR, one entry per CDR3 protein. The repertoire holds 150,000 to 200,000 distinct CDR3 sequences, roughly 30% seen once, with around 4.5% in the top ten. In its sample, this clonotype was seen many times. Its antigen remains unknown. The germline CDR1 and CDR2 sequences are SEHNR and FQNEAQ (reference sequence). The CDR3 is 15 residues long. The V end lost 2 bases, the J end lost 4 bases, and 9 bases lay between the germline ends. Findings and limits, study-wide: Luminal-like breast cancer showed significantly higher tumor–nontumor repertoire similarity than basal-like. Tumor repertoires ranked between lymph nodes and nontumor tissue in diversity, with V and J gene preferences. Data only fit, rather than demonstrated, lymph node origin of most tumor T cells. Data fit most tumor T cells coming from lymph node, expanding in tumor.

The lymph nodes were axillary draining lymph nodes from breast cancer patients. The gene calls are TRBV7-9 and TRBJ2-6; D gene ambiguous. Material: axillary lymph node tissue. The clonotype comes from a female donor with breast cancer. Some clones in this sample may be carry-over from other donors' samples. In nucleotides, the CDR3 is TGTGCCAGCAGCTTAACTTCTCTGGGGGCCAACGTCCTGACTTTC. Protein product: CASSLTSLGANVLTF.